A single sample gave rise to the 2 T cell receptor beta chains below, sequenced in a study of technical replicates of blood from several donors. Assay used: immunoSEQ multiplex PCR; TCRdb lists only in-frame clones, some missing. Among under 95,000 clones, roughly 94% were seen once, and the ten largest hold 0.2% to 0.3%. Sequencing input: T cells isolated from PBMCs. Receptors were obtained from a human donor in good health.

The V gene is TRBV9, the J gene TRBJ2-1; TRBD1 agrees at 10 bases. Germline V gene lookup returns CDR1 SGDLS and CDR2 YYNGEE. This CDR3 is built from 16 residues. The V gene end was trimmed by 3 bases and the J gene end by 9 bases; junction bases not matched to a gene: 12. CDR3 DNA sequence: TGTGCCAGCAGCGCCCCCGGGACAGGGGATCTGGGTGAGCAGTTCTTC. It codes for CASSAPGTGDLGEQFF. Complete variable domain (other parts from reference TRBV9 and TRBJ2-1): DSGVTQTPKHLITATGQRVTLRCSPRSGDLSVYWYQQSLDQGLQFLIQYYNGEERAKGNILERFSAQQFPDLHSELNLSSLELGDSALYFCASSAPGTGDLGEQFFGPGTRLTVL.

The chain links TRBV5-4 to TRBJ2-1; D uncertain. Trimming removed 0 bases from V and 9 bases from J, with 7 bases in between. The CDR3 has 12 residues. CDR1 SGHNT and CDR2 YYREEE come from the germline V gene (reference sequence). CDR3 in amino acids: CASSLDGGEQFF. As DNA, the CDR3 is TGTGCCAGCAGCTTGGACGGTGGTGAGCAGTTCTTC.